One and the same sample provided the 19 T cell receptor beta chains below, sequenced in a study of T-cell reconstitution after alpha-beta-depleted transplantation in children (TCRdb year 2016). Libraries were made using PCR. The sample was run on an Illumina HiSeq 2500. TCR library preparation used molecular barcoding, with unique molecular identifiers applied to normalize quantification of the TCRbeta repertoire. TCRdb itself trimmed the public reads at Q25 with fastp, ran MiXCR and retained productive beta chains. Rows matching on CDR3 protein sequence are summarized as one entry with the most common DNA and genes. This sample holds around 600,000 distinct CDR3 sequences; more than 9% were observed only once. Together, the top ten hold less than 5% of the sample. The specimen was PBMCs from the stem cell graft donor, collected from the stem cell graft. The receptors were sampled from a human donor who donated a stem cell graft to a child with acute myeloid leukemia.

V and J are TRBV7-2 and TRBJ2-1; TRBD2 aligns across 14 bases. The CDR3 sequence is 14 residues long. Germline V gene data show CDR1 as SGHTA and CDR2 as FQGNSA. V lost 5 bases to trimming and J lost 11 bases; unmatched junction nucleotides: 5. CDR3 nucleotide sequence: TGTGCCAGCAGCCAAGGGACTAGCGGGAGCAAGCAGTTCTTC. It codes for CASSQGTSGSKQFF.

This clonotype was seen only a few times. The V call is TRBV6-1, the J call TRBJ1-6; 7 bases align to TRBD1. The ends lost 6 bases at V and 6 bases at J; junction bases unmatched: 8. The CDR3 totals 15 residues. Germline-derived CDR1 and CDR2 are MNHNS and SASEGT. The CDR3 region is CASREQGLSNSPLHF. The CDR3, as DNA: TGTGCCAGCAGGGAACAGGGGCTCTCTAATTCACCCCTCCACTTT.

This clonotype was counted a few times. The CDR3, as DNA: TGTGCCTGCCTACTAGCGGGGGGATACAATGAGCAGTTCTTC. Amino acids: CACLLAGGYNEQFF. The chain is built from TRBV30 and TRBJ2-1, with TRBD2 identical over 12 bases. CDR1 GTSNPN and CDR2 SVGIG come from the germline V gene (reference sequence). The J segment lost 4 bases and the V segment lost 6 bases, leaving 4 bases of the junction unmatched. The CDR3 spans 14 residues.

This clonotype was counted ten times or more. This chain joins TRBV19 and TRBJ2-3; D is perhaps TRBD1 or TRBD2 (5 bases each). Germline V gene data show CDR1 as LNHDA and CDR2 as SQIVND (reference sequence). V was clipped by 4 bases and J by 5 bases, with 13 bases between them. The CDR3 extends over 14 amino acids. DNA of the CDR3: TGTGCCAGTAGTAAGGGACCACGGCAAGATACGCAGTATTTT. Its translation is CASSKGPRQDTQYF. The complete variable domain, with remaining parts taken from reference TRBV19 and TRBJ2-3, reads DGGITQSPKYLFRKEGQNVTLSCEQNLNHDAMYWYRQDPGQGLRLIYYSQIVNDFQKGDIAEGYSVSREKKESFPLTVTSAQKNPTAFYLCASSKGPRQDTQYFGPGTRLTVL.

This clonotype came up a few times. This CDR3 reads CSARLLVPGTSNNEQFF. The CDR3 nucleotides are TGCAGTGCTAGACTTTTGGTTCCCGGGACTAGCAACAATGAGCAGTTCTTC. This chain joins TRBV20-1 and TRBJ2-1, with 9 positions matching TRBD2. V lost 2 bases, J lost 5 bases, and 13 bases stayed unmatched. Germline assignment: CDR1 DFQATT and CDR2 SNEGSKA (reference sequence). This CDR3 is built from 17 residues.

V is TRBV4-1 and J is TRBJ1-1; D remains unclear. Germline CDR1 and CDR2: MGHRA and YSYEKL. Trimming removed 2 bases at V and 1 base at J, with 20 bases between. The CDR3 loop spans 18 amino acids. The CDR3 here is CASSQKVPGTAGNTEAFF. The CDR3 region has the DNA TGCGCCAGCAGCCAAAAGGTTCCGGGCACCGCGGGGAACACTGAAGCTTTCTTT.

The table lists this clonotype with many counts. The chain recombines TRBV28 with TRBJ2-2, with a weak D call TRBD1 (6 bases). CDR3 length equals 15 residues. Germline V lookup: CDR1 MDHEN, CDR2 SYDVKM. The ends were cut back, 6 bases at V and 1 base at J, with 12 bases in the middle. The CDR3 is CASSIRQVNTGELFF. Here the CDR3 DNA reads TGTGCCAGCAGCATTCGACAGGTGAACACCGGGGAGCTGTTTTTT.

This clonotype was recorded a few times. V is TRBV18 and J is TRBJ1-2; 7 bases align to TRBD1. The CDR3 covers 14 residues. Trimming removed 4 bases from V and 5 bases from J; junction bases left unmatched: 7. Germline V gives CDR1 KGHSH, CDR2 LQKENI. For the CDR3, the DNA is TGTGCCAGCTCACAGACCGGGACAGCATATGGCTACACCTTC. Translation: CASSQTGTAYGYTF. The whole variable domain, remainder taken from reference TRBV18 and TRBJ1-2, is NAGVMQNPRHLVRRRGQEARLRCSPMKGHSHVYWYRQLPEEGLKFMVYLQKENIIDESGMPKERFSAEFPKEGPSILRIQQVVRGDSAAYFCASSQTGTAYGYTFGSGTRLTVV.

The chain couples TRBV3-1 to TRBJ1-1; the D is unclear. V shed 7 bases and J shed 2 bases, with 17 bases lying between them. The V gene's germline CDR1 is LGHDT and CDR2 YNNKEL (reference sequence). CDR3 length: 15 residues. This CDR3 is CASTSKLEGNTEAFF. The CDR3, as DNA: TGTGCCAGCACTTCTAAGCTTGAGGGCAACACTGAAGCTTTCTTT.

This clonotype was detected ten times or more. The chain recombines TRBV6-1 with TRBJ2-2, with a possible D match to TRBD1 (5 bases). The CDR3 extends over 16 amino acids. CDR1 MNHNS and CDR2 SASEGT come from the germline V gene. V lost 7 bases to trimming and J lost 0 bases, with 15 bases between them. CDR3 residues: CASTLGLTANTGELFF. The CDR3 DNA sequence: TGTGCCAGCACCTTGGGGCTAACCGCGAACACCGGGGAGCTGTTTTTT.

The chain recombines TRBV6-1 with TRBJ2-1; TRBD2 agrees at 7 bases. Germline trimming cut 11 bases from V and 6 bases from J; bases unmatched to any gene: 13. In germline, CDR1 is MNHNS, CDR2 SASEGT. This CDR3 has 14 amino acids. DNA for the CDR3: TGTGCCGTCCGGGGGGTGGGGACCGGCAATGAGCAGTTCTTC. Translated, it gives CAVRGVGTGNEQFF.

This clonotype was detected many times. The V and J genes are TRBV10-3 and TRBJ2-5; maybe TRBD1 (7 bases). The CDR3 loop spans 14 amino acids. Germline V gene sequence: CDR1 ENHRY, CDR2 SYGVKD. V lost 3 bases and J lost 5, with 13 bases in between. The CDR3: CAISDPGGLETQYF. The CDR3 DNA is TGTGCCATCAGTGATCCAGGGGGGCTGGAGACCCAGTACTTC.

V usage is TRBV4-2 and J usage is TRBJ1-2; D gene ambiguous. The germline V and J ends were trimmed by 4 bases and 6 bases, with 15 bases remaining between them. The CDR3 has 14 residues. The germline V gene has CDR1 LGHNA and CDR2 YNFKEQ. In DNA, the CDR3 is TGTGCCAGCAGCCCTTTGGACGGGAATAATGGCTACACCTTC. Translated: CASSPLDGNNGYTF.

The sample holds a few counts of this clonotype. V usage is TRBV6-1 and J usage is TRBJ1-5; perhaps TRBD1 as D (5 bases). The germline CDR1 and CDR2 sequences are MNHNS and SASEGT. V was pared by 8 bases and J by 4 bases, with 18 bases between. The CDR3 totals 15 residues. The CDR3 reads CASSDPGLLNQPQHF. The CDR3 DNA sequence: TGTGCCAGCTCAGACCCGGGACTGCTAAATCAGCCCCAGCATTTT.

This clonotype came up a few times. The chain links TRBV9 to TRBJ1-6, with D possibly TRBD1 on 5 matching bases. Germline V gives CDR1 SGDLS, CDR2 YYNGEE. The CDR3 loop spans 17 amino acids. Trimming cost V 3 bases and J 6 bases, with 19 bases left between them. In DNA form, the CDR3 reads TGTGCCAGCAGCGAACAAATCGGGGGAAGTCCTAATTCACCCCTCCACTTT. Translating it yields CASSEQIGGSPNSPLHF.

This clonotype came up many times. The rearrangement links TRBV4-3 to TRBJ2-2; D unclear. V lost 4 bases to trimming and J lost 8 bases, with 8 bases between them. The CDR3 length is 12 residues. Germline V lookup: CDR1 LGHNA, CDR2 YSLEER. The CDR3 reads CASSPDTGELFF. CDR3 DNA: TGCGCCAGCAGCCCGGATACTGGGGAGCTGTTTTTT.

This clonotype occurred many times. For the CDR3, the DNA is TGCAGCGTTTCAAGGGGCGACAGCGAAGCTTTCTTT. Protein product: CSVSRGDSEAFF. The rearrangement joins TRBV29-1 to TRBJ1-1, with D possibly being TRBD1 (5 bases). V was trimmed by 5 bases and J by 8 bases, leaving 15 bases between them. CDR1 and CDR2 from the germline V gene are SQVTM and ANQGSEA. CDR3 length: 12 residues.

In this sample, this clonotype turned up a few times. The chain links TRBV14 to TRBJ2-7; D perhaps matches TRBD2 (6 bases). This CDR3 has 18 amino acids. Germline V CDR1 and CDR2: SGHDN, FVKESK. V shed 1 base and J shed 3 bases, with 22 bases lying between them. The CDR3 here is CASSQAQWERATLYEQYF. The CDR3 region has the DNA TGTGCCAGCAGCCAAGCCCAATGGGAGCGGGCCACCCTCTACGAGCAGTACTTC.

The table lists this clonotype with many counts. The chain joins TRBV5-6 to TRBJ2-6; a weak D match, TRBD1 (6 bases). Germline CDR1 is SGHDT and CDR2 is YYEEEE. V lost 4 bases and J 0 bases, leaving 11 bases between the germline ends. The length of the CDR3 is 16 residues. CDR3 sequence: CASSLQGNSGANVLTF. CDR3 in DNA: TGTGCCAGCAGCCTGCAGGGGAACTCTGGGGCCAACGTCCTGACTTTC.